This entry features one T cell receptor beta chain sequence. What it binds is unknown. What was sequenced were expressed TCRB transcripts, since all of the isolated RNA had been reverse transcribed. The study sequenced naive, central memory and regulatory T cell samples to an average of around 3.5 million reads. The data were produced by immunoSEQ multiplex PCR, yet TCRdb's version contains in-frame clones alone and is incomplete. The repertoire consists of about 150,000 clones, with around 10% occurring once and the leading ten covering around 2.1%. In germline, CDR1 is PRHDT, CDR2 FYEKMQ (reference sequence). The CDR3 is 15 amino acids. With 5 bases removed from V and 2 bases from J, the gap between germline ends came to 13 bases. The data derive from a study of beta chain features in type 1 diabetes. Findings and limits, study-wide: Cells expressing TCR highly could be over-represented by cDNA sequencing. Whether HLA type influences TCRB rearrangement remained unresolved here.

The chain recombines TRBV13 with TRBJ2-4; maybe TRBD2 (6 bases). The sequence was obtained from a man aged 18 to 30 in good health. Sequenced input: central memory CD4+ T cells from blood. Here the CDR3 reads CASSTQSGPKNIQYF. CDR3 in DNA: TGTGCCAGCAGCACCCAGAGCGGGCCCAAAAACATTCAGTACTTC.